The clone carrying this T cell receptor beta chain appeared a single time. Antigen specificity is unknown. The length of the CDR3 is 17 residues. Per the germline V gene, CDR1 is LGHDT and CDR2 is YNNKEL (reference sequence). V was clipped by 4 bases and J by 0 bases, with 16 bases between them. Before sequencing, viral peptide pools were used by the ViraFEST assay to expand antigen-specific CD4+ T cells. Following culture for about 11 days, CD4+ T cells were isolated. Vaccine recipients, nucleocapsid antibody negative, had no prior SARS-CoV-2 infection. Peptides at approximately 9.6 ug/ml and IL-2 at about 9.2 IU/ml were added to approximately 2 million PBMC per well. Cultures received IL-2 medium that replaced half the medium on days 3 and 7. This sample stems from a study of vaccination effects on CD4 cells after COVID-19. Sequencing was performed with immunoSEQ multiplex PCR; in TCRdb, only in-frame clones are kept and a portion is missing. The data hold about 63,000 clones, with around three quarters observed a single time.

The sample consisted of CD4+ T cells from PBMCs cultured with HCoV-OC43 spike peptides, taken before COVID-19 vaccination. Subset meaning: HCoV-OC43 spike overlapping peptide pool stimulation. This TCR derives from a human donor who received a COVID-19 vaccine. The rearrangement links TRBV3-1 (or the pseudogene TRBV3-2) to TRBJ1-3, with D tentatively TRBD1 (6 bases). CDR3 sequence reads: CASSPRRKGGSGNTIYF. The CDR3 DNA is TGTGCCAGCAGCCCCCGCAGGAAAGGGGGCTCTGGAAACACCATATATTTT.